This TCR beta chain was profiled in a study of T and B cells in COVID-19 patients. This clonotype occurred a few times. Each TRB amplification used roughly 250-550 ng of genomic DNA from blood. TRB rearrangements were amplified by multiplex PCR with BIOMED2 TRB-A/B primers. In TCRdb, the multiplex PCR reads were re-called with MiXCR into one record per CDR3 protein. The sample shows several thousand distinct CDR3 sequences, approximately 26% of them seen only once. What was sequenced was blood. The sequence was collected from a human donor with active COVID-19.

In DNA, the CDR3 is TGTGCCAGCAGCGTCGGGAACTCTGGGGCCAACGTCCTGACTTTC. This encodes CASSVGNSGANVLTF. The chain links TRBV7-3 to TRBJ2-6; weak D call: TRBD2 (5 bases). Trimming pared 5 bases from V and 0 bases from J, leaving 8 bases between. Germline V gene lookup returns CDR1 SGHTA and CDR2 FQGTGA. This CDR3 is 15 amino acids long.